Presented here are 19 T cell receptor beta chains from one specimen sequenced in a study of shared clonotypes between healthy human individuals. Profiling relied on immunoSEQ multiplex PCR, and the TCRdb table lists in-frame clones only, not all of them. The table has over a million clones, roughly 74% seen once. Sequences were obtained from memory CD4+ T cells from PBMCs. The subset here: CD45RA-negative fraction. The receptors originated from a man aged 18 to 29 in good health. Some clones in this sample may be carry-over from other donors' samples.

The chain combines TRBV4-3 with TRBJ2-3, with a tentative D call TRBD2 (6 bases). This CDR3 is built from 14 residues. V lost 2 bases to trimming and J lost 5 bases, with 11 bases between them. CDR1 is LGHNA, CDR2 YSLEER, per germline. This CDR3 is CASSQSGLLDTQYF. The CDR3 DNA is TGCGCCAGCAGCCAATCGGGACTCTTAGATACGCAGTATTTT.

The chain is built from TRBV7-2 and TRBJ2-2; TRBD2 is a possible D gene (5 bases). The V and J ends lost 1 base and 8 bases respectively, with 11 bases between them. Germline V gene sequence: CDR1 SGHTA, CDR2 FQGNSA. The CDR3 sequence is 14 residues long. The CDR3 sequence is CASSLDSPGGELFF. CDR3 nucleotide sequence: TGTGCCAGCAGCTTAGACTCCCCGGGGGGGGAGCTGTTTTTT.

The chain recombines TRBV25-1 with TRBJ2-1; 8 nucleotides line up with TRBD1. The germline V gene has CDR1 MGHDK and CDR2 SYGVNS. This CDR3 has 16 residues. V shed 5 bases and J 2 bases; nucleotides not matched to a gene: 8. CDR3: CASSRTGQVAYNEQFF. CDR3 DNA: TGTGCCAGCAGTCGCACGGGACAGGTAGCCTACAATGAGCAGTTCTTC.

The CDR3 reads CAWIRADSVRFNEQFF. The DNA for the CDR3 is TGTGCCTGGATAAGGGCCGATAGCGTTAGGTTCAATGAGCAGTTCTTC. The chain uses TRBV30 and TRBJ2-1; D might be TRBD2 (5 bases). V dropped 4 bases and J dropped 6 bases, with 22 bases sitting between them. CDR3 length equals 16 residues. The V gene's germline CDR1 is GTSNPN and CDR2 SVGIG (reference sequence).

This rearrangement joins TRBV7-2 to TRBJ2-2; 14 bases map to TRBD2. CDR1 SGHTA and CDR2 FQGNSA come from the germline V gene. The V and J ends lost 6 bases and 0 bases, in that order; junction bases with no gene match: 3. CDR3 length equals 17 residues. The CDR3 region has the DNA TGTGCCAGCAGATCGGGACTAGCGGGAGCGAACACCGGGGAGCTGTTTTTT. Translation: CASRSGLAGANTGELFF.

The chain links TRBV6-1 to TRBJ2-6, with unresolved D. Trimming removed 11 bases at V and 4 bases at J, with 3 bases between. Germline lookup yields CDR1 MNHNS and CDR2 SASEGT. This CDR3 has 10 residues. CDR3 amino acids: CAVGANVLTF. CDR3 sequence (DNA): TGTGCCGTCGGGGCCAACGTCCTGACTTTC.

This clone was seen once. V usage is TRBV18 and J usage is TRBJ1-2; TRBD1 aligns across 8 bases. The germline gives CDR1 KGHSH, CDR2 LQKENI. Unmatched junction bases numbered 6, after V lost 6 bases and J lost 3 bases. The CDR3 has 14 residues. CDR3 in DNA: TGTGCCAGCTCCTCGTCAGGGGGCTACTATGGCTACACCTTC. Translated: CASSSSGGYYGYTF.

This clone was detected ten times or more. The chain links TRBV9 to TRBJ2-1; D is unclear. The V end lost 0 bases, the J end lost 3 bases, and 4 bases lay between the germline ends. Germline CDR1 is SGDLS and CDR2 is YYNGEE. There are 13 residues in the CDR3. The DNA for the CDR3 is TGTGCCAGCAGCGTAGAAAGCTACAATGAGCAGTTCTTC. This codes for CASSVESYNEQFF. The variable domain in full, with the rest retrieved from reference TRBV9 and TRBJ2-1, is DSGVTQTPKHLITATGQRVTLRCSPRSGDLSVYWYQQSLDQGLQFLIQYYNGEERAKGNILERFSAQQFPDLHSELNLSSLELGDSALYFCASSVESYNEQFFGPGTRLTVL.

This clone was seen just once. This sequence joins TRBV5-1 and TRBJ2-7; 11 bases are a match to TRBD2. The V and J ends lost 0 bases and 1 base, in that order; junction bases with no gene match: 6. The CDR3 loop spans 17 amino acids. Germline assignment: CDR1 SGHRS and CDR2 YFSETQ. In DNA form, the CDR3 reads TGCGCCAGCAGCTTGGCCGCTGGACTAGCGGGTTCCTACGAGCAGTACTTC. This sequence encodes CASSLAAGLAGSYEQYF.

Turning to this clone: Other DNA sequences of this sample code for an identical CDR3. This chain links TRBV27 with TRBJ1-1; possibly TRBD1 for D (5 bases). CDR1 is MNHEY, CDR2 SMNVEV, per germline (reference sequence). V lost 4 bases, J lost 0 bases, and 9 bases lay in between. CDR3 length: 14 amino acids. DNA of the CDR3: TGTGCCAGCAGTTCGGGCAGGGTGAACACTGAAGCTTTCTTT. It yields the protein CASSSGRVNTEAFF.

This clone was seen only a few times. The chain couples TRBV7-7 to TRBJ2-2; no clear D. CDR1 is SSHAT, CDR2 FNYEAQ, per germline (reference sequence). CDR3 length equals 14 residues. The V end was cut by 7 bases, the J end by 2 bases, with 11 bases between. CDR3 nucleotides: TGTGCCAGCAAACGGATTGCTAACACCGGGGAGCTGTTTTTT. Residues: CASKRIANTGELFF.

As concerns this clone: The junction does not match germline at one end; this may be a read error. This chain links TRBV20-1 with TRBJ2-1; 12 bases are a match to TRBD2. This CDR3 contains 11 residues. Germline lookup yields CDR1 DFQATT and CDR2 SNEGSKA (reference sequence). In DNA, the CDR3 is TGCAGTGCTGACCGACTAGCGGGAGCTCTCTTC. Translation gives CSADRLAGALF.

The chain joins TRBV27 to TRBJ2-3; D might be TRBD2 (5 bases). V lost 3 bases, J lost 1 base, and 8 bases lay in between. Germline loops: CDR1 MNHEY, CDR2 SMNVEV (reference sequence). The length of the CDR3 is 14 residues. CDR3 DNA sequence: TGTGCCAGCAGTTTGCGGGCGGGCACAGATACGCAGTATTTT. It is translated as CASSLRAGTDTQYF.

The genes are TRBV7-2 and TRBJ2-1, with TRBD1 identical over 8 bases. Germline loops: CDR1 SGHTA, CDR2 FQGNSA. V trimming: 3 bases; J trimming: 4 bases; junction bases outside the gene matches: 5. The CDR3 is made up of 15 amino acids. CDR3 nucleotide sequence: TGTGCCAGCAGCTTCGGGACAGGAGAATACAATGAGCAGTTCTTC. It is translated as CASSFGTGEYNEQFF.

In the case of this clone: Other DNA sequences in the same sample also yield this CDR3. The rearrangement joins TRBV7-3 to TRBJ2-1, with 11 bases that match TRBD2. The CDR3 consists of 16 residues. With 0 bases clipped from V and 4 bases from J, the junction kept 2 bases outside the gene matches. Germline V lookup: CDR1 SGHTA, CDR2 FQGTGA. The chain's CDR3 is CASSLTGTSGYNEQFF. CDR3 in DNA: TGTGCCAGCAGCTTAACAGGGACTAGCGGTTACAATGAGCAGTTCTTC.

V gene TRBV7-8 combines with J gene TRBJ2-1; D might be TRBD2 (6 bases). The germline CDR1 and CDR2 sequences are SGHVS and FQNEAQ. V was pared by 8 bases and J by 2 bases, with 16 bases between. CDR3 length: 15 amino acids. The DNA for the CDR3 is TGTGCCAGCGGGATTGGGAGGAGCCCCTACAATGAGCAGTTCTTC. Amino acids: CASGIGRSPYNEQFF.

This clone was observed once. The rearrangement joins TRBV6-6 to TRBJ2-5; D not certain. The CDR3 has 11 amino acids. CDR1 is MNHNY, CDR2 SVGAGI, per germline (reference sequence). The germline V and J ends were trimmed by 4 bases and 8 bases, with 8 bases remaining between them. CDR3: CASSSLLTQYF. CDR3 sequence (DNA): TGTGCCAGCAGTTCACTGCTTACCCAGTACTTC.

As concerns this clone: Additional DNA sequences in this sample encode the identical CDR3. The chain has TRBV2 and TRBJ2-5; the D is unclear. Germline V lookup: CDR1 SNHLY, CDR2 FYNNEI. Trimming took off 0 bases at V and 5 bases at J, with 4 bases between the two ends. The CDR3 sequence is 12 residues long. CDR3 region: CASSEALETQYF. The CDR3 DNA reads TGTGCCAGCAGTGAAGCGCTGGAGACCCAGTACTTC.

The gene calls are TRBV28 and TRBJ1-2; no firm D call. V dropped 2 bases and J dropped 8 bases, with 21 bases sitting between them. Germline assignment: CDR1 MDHEN and CDR2 SYDVKM. This CDR3 contains 16 residues. The CDR3 sequence: CASSLRLTQPDSGYTF. The CDR3 DNA reads as TGTGCCAGCAGTTTAAGATTGACCCAGCCAGATTCCGGCTACACCTTC.